These T cell receptor beta chains were read from a single sample in a study of early T cells in non-severe SARS-CoV-2 infection. TCRdb redid the calling of the 5' RACE reads with MiXCR, one entry per CDR3 protein. This sample has about 34,000 distinct CDR3 sequences, with over 5% found just once. Sequenced material: whole blood. The receptors were sampled from an adult who was a healthcare worker with PCR-confirmed SARS-CoV-2 infection or an uninfected control (not recorded which). The conserved cysteine and the conserved F or W are not part of the CDR3 here. Fields, in order: clone size, J gene, V gene, CDR3 protein. Part of the rows lack a size; the others show once, few, many or a class for expanded clones.

>many|TRBJ1-2|TRBV7-2
ASSAQGESYGYT
>many|TRBJ1-6|TRBV27
ATCQATYSPLH
>many|TRBJ2-5|TRBV29-1
STGGGALQETQY
>many|TRBJ2-7|TRBV27
ASGRGGEQY
>NA|TRBJ2-6|TRBV11-2
ASSFSGPGANVLT
>many|TRBJ1-2|TRBV5-4
ASSEGVYGYT
>many|TRBJ2-7|TRBV3-1
ASRGQGEQY
>many|TRBJ2-3|TRBV28
ASTGGLGTDTQY
>many|TRBJ2-2|TRBV7-2
ASSLIGEVGELF
>many|TRBJ1-5|TRBV2
ASMETGSSYSNQPQH
>many|TRBJ1-1|TRBV7-6
ASSFGLAGGRGQNTEAF
>many|TRBJ2-7|TRBV12-3/TRBV12-4
ASRIRLRADEQY
>many|TRBJ2-2|TRBV5-4
ASSLAGDTGELF
>few|TRBJ2-2|TRBV28
ASSLRTGNGELF
>many|TRBJ2-2|TRBV5-8
ASSLLTRDTGELF
>many|TRBJ2-1|TRBV7-8
ASSFQGLGYNEQF
>NA|TRBJ2-2|TRBV9
ASSVAGTDINTGELF
>NA|TRBJ2-4|TRBV2
ASRGLSRGKNIQY
>many|TRBJ1-5|TRBV5-5
ASSLERGSNQPQH
>many|TRBJ2-1|TRBV27
ASSFLGGTGRNEQF
>medium-sized|TRBJ2-3|TRBV7-8
AGGVAGTDTQY
>many|TRBJ1-2|TRBV7-9
ASSFQGMGYGYT
>many|TRBJ2-3|TRBV11-3
ASSLGTDFTDTQY
>many|TRBJ1-6|TRBV20-1
SASPDRVDSPLH
>many|TRBJ1-6|TRBV20-1
SARDKPLYYNSPLH
>many|TRBJ1-2|TRBV20-1
SATRVVDGYT
>NA|TRBJ1-2|TRBV28
ASSATDYGYT
>many|TRBJ1-2|TRBV7-2
ASTKTPTGPPYGYT
>NA|TRBJ2-3|TRBV7-8
ASSLAPAGITDTQY
>NA|TRBJ2-7|TRBV29-1
SVTTGGFNEQY
>few|TRBJ2-7|TRBV28
ASSARTGAY
>NA|TRBJ2-2|TRBV7-9
ASSYRDSYTGELF
>many|TRBJ2-5|TRBV4-1
ASSPTGLAGPETQY
>many|TRBJ2-7|TRBV20-1
SAREGLGTYEQY
>many|TRBJ1-5|TRBV6-1
ASREDGQNNQPQH
>few|TRBJ2-7|TRBV28
ASSLTGTEQY
>many|TRBJ1-5|TRBV12-3/TRBV12-4
ASSSTGGNQPQH
>many|TRBJ1-4|TRBV12-3/TRBV12-4
ASRPQIYPNEKLF
>many|TRBJ2-7|TRBV19
ASSIEGTGSYEQY
>many|TRBJ2-1|TRBV28
ASSLPGGGWNEQF
>NA|TRBJ2-5|TRBV6-5
ASSYSKGAGETQY
>medium-sized|TRBJ2-5|TRBV12-3/TRBV12-4
ASGQQETQY
>few|TRBJ1-6|TRBV27
ASGPEGTYNSPLH
>few|TRBJ2-1|TRBV5-4
ASHFSGSLNEQF
>many|TRBJ2-1|TRBV15
ATSRDRGEQF
>many|TRBJ1-1|TRBV30
AWSVLSWGPEAF
>many|TRBJ2-1|TRBV7-2
ASSFPKRGLAGESSYNEQF
>many|TRBJ2-7|TRBV20-1
SALDLGLGGNSYEQY
>many|TRBJ2-5|TRBV28
ATSADRGLWTQY
>many|TRBJ2-3|TRBV29-1
SAWRTGTDTQY
>NA|TRBJ1-6|TRBV25-1
ASGRYSPLH